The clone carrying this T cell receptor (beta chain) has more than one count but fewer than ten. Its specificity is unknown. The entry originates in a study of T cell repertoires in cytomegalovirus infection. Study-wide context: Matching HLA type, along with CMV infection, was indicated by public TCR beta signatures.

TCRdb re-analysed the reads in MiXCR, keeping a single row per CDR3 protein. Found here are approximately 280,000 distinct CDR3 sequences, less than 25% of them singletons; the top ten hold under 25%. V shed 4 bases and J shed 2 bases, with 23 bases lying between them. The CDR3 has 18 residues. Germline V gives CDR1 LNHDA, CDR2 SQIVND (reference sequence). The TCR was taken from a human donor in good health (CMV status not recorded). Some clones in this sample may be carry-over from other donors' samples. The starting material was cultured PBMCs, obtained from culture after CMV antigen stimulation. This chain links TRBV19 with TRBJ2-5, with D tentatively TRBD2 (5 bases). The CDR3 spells CASSTSRGSVRDQETQYF. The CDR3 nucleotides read TGTGCCAGTAGTACCTCTAGAGGGTCTGTTCGGGATCAAGAGACCCAGTACTTC.